This T cell receptor beta chain was sequenced during a study of blood T cell repertoires in COVID-19 (dated by TCRdb to about 2020). The study in broad terms: Collaborator samples came from the United States, Italy and Spain and covered acute and convalescent phases of COVID-19. The samples were drawn from the first 160 participants of the ongoing ImmuneRACE study and from 950 to 1,500 subjects provided by 6 global collaborators. The repertoires were made available in a free public database intended to serve as a resource for research on the immune response to SARS-CoV-2. HLA class I and class II types, where available, came from metadata supplied by the sample provider rather than from assay-based typing. Nearly every sample came with metadata listing a de-identified subject ID, COVID-19 status, age in years and sex. The material from the prospective study consisted of cDNA or gDNA derived from T cells, B-cell-depleted T cells, or PBMCs. Deeply sampled blood TCRbeta repertoires from subjects exposed to, actively infected with, or recovered from COVID-19 were included in the dataset. General findings and caveats noted by the study authors: The quantity of clinical and demographic metadata differed by source and by participant and was supplied without curation.

TCRbeta CDR3 regions were amplified from genomic DNA using the immunoSEQ Assay, a bias-controlled multiplex PCR. The source study handled its data this way. Within the assay, amplification of reference gene primers was used to estimate how many nucleated cells each sample contained. To quantify the absolute abundance of each unique TCRbeta CDR3 rearrangement, sequence reads were collapsed and filtered. Productive Simpson clonality was computed per sample as the square root of Simpson's diversity index over productive rearrangements. TCRdb obtained this table from immuneACCESS and retained in-frame rearrangements with V and J assigned. These tables miss some clones; where compared with another copy, unresolved V genes account for less than half of the shortfall, and the remainder is unexplained. That table is the source of V, J and clone size, and D and trimming were worked out from the DNA. The sample has about 160,000 clones on record, approximately 90% of them singletons. Of the sample, less than 8.5% falls within the top ten clones.

V is pared back by 1 base and J by 4 bases, with 8 bases lying between the germline termini. CDR1 LGHDT and CDR2 YNNKEL are derived from the germline V gene (reference sequence). Measured from the cysteine to the phenylalanine, the CDR3 is 14 residues long. Left in the record is the CDR3 DNA by itself, 42 bases read in frame from the first base. Participants in the prospective study were aged 18 to 89 years, lived in some 24 United States geographic areas, and enrolled through a virtual design. To assign participants to cohorts, the prospective study relied on clinical history that participants themselves reported in a screening survey and a study questionnaire. For ImmuneRACE Cohort 3, a participant was defined as recovered based on two consecutive negative NP/OP PCR tests, clearance by a healthcare professional, or resolution of symptoms. In the prospective study, mobile phlebotomists collected whole blood, serum and a nasopharyngeal or oropharyngeal swab from each participant. Participants in the prospective study had the option to provide additional blood draws and questionnaires over a roughly 2-month period. Before DNA extraction, prospective study blood samples were shipped either frozen or at room temperature.

Notes on this clone: Its antigen is currently not known. Base qualities are missing; no much larger clone stands one base away.

Sequenced input: PBMCs or T cells enriched from blood (not recorded which). In this chain, TRBV3-1 (or the pseudogene TRBV3-2) is recombined with TRBJ1-5, with TRBD1 tentatively as D gene (5 bases match). The source is a woman aged 45-65 years who had recovered from COVID-19. The DNA is as follows: TGTGCCAGCAGCCAAGGTCAGGGAAATCAGCCCCAGCATTTT. Protein translation: CASSQGQGNQPQHF.